This T cell receptor beta chain was recovered during a study of T-cell reconstitution after alpha-beta-depleted transplantation in children. A library of TCRbeta sequences, prepared with unique molecular identifiers, was generated. TCRdb reanalysed the PCR reads using MiXCR and keeps one entry per CDR3 protein. The table includes fewer than 550,000 distinct CDR3 sequences, about 10% detected once. This clonotype has just one count. Germline loops: CDR1 SGHAT, CDR2 FQNNGV. The CDR3 is made up of 10 amino acids. Trimming cost V 8 bases and J 9 bases, with 9 bases left between them. The sample here was PBMCs, mostly from graft donor cells, taken 180 days after TCRalphabeta/CD19-depleted stem cell transplant. The TCR sequence derives from a female patient aged 2-10 years who had a stem cell transplant for aplastic anemia, so the T cells may come from the graft donor. The rearrangement links TRBV11-2 to TRBJ2-3; D call uncertain. The CDR3 loop reads CASSFVTQYF. DNA of the CDR3: TGTGCCAGCTCCTTTGTAACGCAGTATTTT.